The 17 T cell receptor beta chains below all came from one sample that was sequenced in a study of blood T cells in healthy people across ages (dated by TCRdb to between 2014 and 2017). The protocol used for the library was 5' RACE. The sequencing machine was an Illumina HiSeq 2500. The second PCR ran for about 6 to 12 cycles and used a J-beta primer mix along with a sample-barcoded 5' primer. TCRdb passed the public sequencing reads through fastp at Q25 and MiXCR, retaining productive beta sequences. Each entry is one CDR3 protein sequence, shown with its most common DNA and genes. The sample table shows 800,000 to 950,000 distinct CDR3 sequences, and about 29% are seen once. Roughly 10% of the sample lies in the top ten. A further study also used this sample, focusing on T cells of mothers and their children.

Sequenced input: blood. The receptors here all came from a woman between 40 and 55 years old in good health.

CDR3 loop: CASSLRGVHERDEQYF. CDR3 bases: TGTGCCAGCAGCCTCCGGGGGGTCCATGAAAGGGACGAGCAGTACTTC. The V gene is TRBV28, the J gene TRBJ2-7, with 7 bases matching TRBD2. CDR1 MDHEN and CDR2 SYDVKM come from the germline V gene. This CDR3 contains 16 residues. The J segment lost 5 bases and the V segment lost 6 bases, leaving 16 bases of the junction unmatched.

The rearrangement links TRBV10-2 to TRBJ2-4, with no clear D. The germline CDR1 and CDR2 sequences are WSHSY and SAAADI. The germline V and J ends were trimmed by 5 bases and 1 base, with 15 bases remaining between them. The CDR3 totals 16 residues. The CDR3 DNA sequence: TGCGCCAGCAGTTCCACTGGAGAGCCGGCCAAAAACATTCAGTACTTC. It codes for CASSSTGEPAKNIQYF.

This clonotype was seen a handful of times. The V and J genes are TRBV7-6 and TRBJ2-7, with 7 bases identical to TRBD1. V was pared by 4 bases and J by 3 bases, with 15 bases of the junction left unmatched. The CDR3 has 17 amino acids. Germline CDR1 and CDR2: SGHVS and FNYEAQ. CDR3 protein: CASSSYQRTGMGYEQYF. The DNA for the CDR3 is TGTGCCAGCAGCTCCTATCAGAGGACAGGAATGGGCTACGAGCAGTACTTC.

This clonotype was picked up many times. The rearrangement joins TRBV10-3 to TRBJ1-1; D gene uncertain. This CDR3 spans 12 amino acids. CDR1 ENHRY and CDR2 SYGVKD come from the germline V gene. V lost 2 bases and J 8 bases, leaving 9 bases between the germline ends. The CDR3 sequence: CAISEERREAFF. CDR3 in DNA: TGTGCCATCAGTGAGGAACGGAGAGAAGCTTTCTTT.

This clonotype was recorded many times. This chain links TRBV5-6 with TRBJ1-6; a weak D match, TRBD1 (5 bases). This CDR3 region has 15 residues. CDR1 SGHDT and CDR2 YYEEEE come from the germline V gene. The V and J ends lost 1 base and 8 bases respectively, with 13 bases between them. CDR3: CASSLPRAGYSPLHF. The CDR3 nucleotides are TGTGCCAGCAGCTTGCCCAGGGCTGGGTATTCACCCCTCCACTTT.

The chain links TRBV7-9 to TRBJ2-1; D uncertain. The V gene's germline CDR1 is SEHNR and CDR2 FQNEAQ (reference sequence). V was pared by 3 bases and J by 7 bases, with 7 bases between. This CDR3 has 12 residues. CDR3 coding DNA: TGTGCCAGCAGCTTTTTCCAGAATGAGCAGTTCTTC. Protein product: CASSFFQNEQFF.

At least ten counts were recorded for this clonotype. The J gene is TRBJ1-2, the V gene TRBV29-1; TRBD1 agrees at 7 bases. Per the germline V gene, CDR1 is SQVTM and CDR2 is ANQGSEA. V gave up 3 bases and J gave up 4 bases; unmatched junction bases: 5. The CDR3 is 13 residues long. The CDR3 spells CSVDGQAGYGYTF. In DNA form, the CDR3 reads TGCAGCGTTGATGGACAGGCGGGCTATGGCTACACCTTC.

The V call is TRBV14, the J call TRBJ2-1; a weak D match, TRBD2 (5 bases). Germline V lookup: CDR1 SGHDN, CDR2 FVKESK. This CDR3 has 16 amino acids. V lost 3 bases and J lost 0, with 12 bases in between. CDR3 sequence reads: CASSHPGLYSYNEQFF. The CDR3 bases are TGTGCCAGCAGCCACCCTGGACTCTACTCCTACAATGAGCAGTTCTTC.

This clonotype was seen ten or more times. The CDR3, as DNA: TGTGCCAGCAGCGTAGGAGGGTCCCAAGAGACCCAGTACTTC. It translates to CASSVGGSQETQYF. The V gene is TRBV9, the J gene TRBJ2-5, with a weak D call TRBD2 (5 bases). The CDR3 runs 14 residues. In germline, CDR1 is SGDLS, CDR2 YYNGEE. Trimming took 0 bases from V and 1 from J, leaving 7 bases between them.

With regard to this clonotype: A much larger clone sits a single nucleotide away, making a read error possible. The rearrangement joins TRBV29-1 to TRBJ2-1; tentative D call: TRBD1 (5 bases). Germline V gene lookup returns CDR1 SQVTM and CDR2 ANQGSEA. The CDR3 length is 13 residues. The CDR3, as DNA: TGCAGCGTTGTCGCAACAGGCTACAATGGGCAGTTCTTC. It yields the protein CSVVATGYNGQFF.

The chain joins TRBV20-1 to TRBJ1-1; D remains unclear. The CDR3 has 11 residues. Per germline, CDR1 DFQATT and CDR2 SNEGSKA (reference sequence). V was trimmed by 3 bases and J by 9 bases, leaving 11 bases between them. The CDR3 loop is CSASESRKAFF. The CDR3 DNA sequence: TGCAGTGCTAGTGAGAGTCGCAAAGCTTTCTTT.

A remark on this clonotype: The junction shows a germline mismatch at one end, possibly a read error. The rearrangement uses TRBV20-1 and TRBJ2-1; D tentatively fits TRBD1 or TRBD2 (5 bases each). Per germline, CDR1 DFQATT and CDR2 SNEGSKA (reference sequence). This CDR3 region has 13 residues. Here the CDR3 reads CSARGPSGNGQFF. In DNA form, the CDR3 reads TGCAGTGCAAGGGGACCCTCAGGTAATGGGCAGTTCTTC.

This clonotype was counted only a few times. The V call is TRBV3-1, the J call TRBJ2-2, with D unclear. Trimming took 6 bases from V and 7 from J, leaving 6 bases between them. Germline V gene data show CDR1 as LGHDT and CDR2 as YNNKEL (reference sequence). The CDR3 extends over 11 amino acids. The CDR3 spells CASRLGGELFF. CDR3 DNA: TGTGCCAGCAGGCTAGGCGGGGAGCTGTTTTTT.

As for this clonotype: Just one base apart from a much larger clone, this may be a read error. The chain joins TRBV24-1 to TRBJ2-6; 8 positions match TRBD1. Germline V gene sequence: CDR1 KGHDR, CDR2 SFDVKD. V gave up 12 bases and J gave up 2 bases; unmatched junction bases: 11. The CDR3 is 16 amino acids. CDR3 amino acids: CAANFLQGAGANVLTF. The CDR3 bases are TGTGCCGCCAACTTTTTACAGGGGGCTGGGGCCAACGTCCTGACTTTC.

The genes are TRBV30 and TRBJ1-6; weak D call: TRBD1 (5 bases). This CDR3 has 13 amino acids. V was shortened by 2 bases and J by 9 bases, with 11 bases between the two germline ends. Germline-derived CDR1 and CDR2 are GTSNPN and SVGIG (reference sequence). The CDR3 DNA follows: TGTGCCTGGAGTCAGGGTCCCCCTTCACCCCTCCACTTT. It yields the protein CAWSQGPPSPLHF.

The CDR3 nucleotides read TGCGCCAGCAGCTCCGGGCCAATTCGCAGCAATCAGCCCCAGCATTTT. This sequence encodes CASSSGPIRSNQPQHF. J is TRBJ1-5 and V is TRBV4-1; D unclear. The germline V and J ends were trimmed by 5 bases and 1 base, with 15 bases remaining between them. This CDR3 contains 16 residues. Germline V gives CDR1 MGHRA, CDR2 YSYEKL.

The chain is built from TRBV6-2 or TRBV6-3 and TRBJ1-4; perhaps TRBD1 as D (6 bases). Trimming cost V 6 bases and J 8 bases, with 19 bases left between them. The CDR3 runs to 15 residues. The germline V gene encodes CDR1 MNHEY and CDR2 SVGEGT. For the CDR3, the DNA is TGTGCCAGCAGCTCGACAAGGGGGGCGGCAGAAAAACTGTTTTTT. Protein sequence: CASSSTRGAAEKLFF.